The clone carrying this TCR beta chain was found many times. This entry is derived from a study of Graves' ophthalmopathy and Graves' hyperthyroidism. RNA transcripts were the source from which TCR beta CDR3 regions were amplified. The authors performed first-round RT-PCR with HTBI primers and then a second-round multiplex PCR. TCRdb independently ran MiXCR on the multiplex PCR reads; one entry per CDR3 protein. The sample includes 300,000 to 450,000 distinct CDR3 sequences, approximately 18% seen only once; the top ten take around 2.4%. Patients were left out if they had other autoimmune diseases, uncontrolled infections, pregnancy or lactation. Clinical symptoms, serum thyroxine, TRAb, thyroid ultrasound and orbital computed tomography formed the basis of diagnosis. The PBMCs had their origin in 8.5 to 10 ml of fresh peripheral blood. Germline values: CDR1 MGHRA, CDR2 YSYEKL. The CDR3 extends over 15 amino acids. The J segment lost 5 bases and the V segment lost 4 bases, leaving 5 bases of the junction unmatched.

The chain employs TRBV4-1 and TRBJ1-2, with TRBD1 matching 12 bases. The sequence derives from an adult woman with stable Graves' hyperthyroidism. The source material was peripheral blood. The CDR3 nucleotides read TGCGCCAGCAGCCGGGGACAGGGGGCTGGTTATGGCTACACCTTC. It is translated as CASSRGQGAGYGYTF.